This T cell receptor (beta chain) was identified in a study of cytomegalovirus exposure and HLA in healthy donors. In the study overall: An analysis done earlier identified roughly 120 million unique TCR beta sequences from around 180 million T cells. When 300 to 500 donors were genotyped, around 77% of them were found to fall in the Caucasian-associated ancestry cluster.

Whole-study findings and limits: Later on, an analysis tied approximately 17,000 TCR beta sequences to HLA alleles at 0.05 false discovery rate. The study put some 160 TCR beta chains on its list as cytomegalovirus-associated.

Trimming took off 6 bases at V and 1 base at J, with 15 bases between the two ends. The CDR3 has 15 residues. Germline values: CDR1 SEHNR, CDR2 FQNEAQ (reference sequence). In the case of this clone: What it binds is not known.

It was with 60 Vbeta and 13 Jbeta primers that the PCR ran. The data were produced by immunoSEQ multiplex PCR, yet TCRdb's version contains in-frame clones alone and is incomplete. The table records 150,000 or so clones, approximately 86% of them present only once. The sequenced sample was PBMCs. The sequence was obtained from a woman in her forties or fifties in good health and CMV-seropositive. V and J are TRBV7-9 and TRBJ1-1; no clear D. The CDR3 spells CASSHTLTPNTEAFF. The CDR3 DNA reads as TGTGCCAGCAGTCACACTCTGACACCGAACACTGAAGCTTTCTTT.